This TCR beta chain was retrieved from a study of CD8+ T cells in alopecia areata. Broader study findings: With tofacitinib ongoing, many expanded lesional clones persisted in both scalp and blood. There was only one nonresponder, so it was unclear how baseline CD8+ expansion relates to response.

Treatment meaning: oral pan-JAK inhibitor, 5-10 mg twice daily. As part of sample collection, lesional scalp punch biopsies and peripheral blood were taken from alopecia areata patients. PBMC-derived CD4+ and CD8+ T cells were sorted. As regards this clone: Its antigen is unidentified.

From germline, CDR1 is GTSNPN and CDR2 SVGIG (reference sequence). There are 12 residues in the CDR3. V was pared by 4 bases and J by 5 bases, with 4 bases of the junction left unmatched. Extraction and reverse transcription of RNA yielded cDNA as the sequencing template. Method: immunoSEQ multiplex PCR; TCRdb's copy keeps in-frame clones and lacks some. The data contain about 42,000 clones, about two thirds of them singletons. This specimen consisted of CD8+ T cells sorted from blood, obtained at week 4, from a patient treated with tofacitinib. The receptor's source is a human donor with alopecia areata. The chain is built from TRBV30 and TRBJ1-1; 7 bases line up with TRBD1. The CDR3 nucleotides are TGTGCCTGGACAGGGGGGGAAACTGAAGCTTTCTTT. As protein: CAWTGGETEAFF.